The 8 T cell receptor beta chains below come from one sample, sequenced in a study of T-cell reconstitution after alpha-beta-depleted transplantation in children. Unique molecular identifiers were used to barcode this TCRbeta library. One entry per CDR3 protein, called by TCRdb with MiXCR from the PCR reads. Of hundreds of thousands of distinct CDR3 sequences detected, around 13% appear once; the ten largest clones hold over 2%. The sequenced sample was PBMCs, mostly from graft donor cells, obtained 360 days after TCRalphabeta/CD19-depleted stem cell transplant. These receptors came from a male patient younger than 18 who had a stem cell transplant for acute myeloid leukemia, so the T cells may come from the graft donor.

This clonotype was seen a handful of times. The J gene is TRBJ2-7, the V gene TRBV7-6; possibly TRBD2 for D (6 bases). Trimming pared 1 base from V and 1 base from J, leaving 14 bases between. The germline V gene encodes CDR1 SGHVS and CDR2 FNYEAQ. The CDR3 is 16 residues long. The CDR3: CASSLGGGGRSYEQYF. The CDR3 nucleotides are TGTGCCAGCAGCTTAGGCGGCGGAGGGAGGTCCTACGAGCAGTACTTC.

The chain uses TRBV6-5 and TRBJ2-1; D is unclear. The germline V gene encodes CDR1 MNHEY and CDR2 SVGAGI. The V end lost 3 bases, the J end lost 5 bases, and 11 bases lay between the germline ends. The CDR3 contains 14 residues. CDR3 residues: CASSYPSLHNEQFF. CDR3 sequence (DNA): TGTGCCAGCAGTTATCCCAGCCTGCACAATGAGCAGTTCTTC.

This clonotype was observed a handful of times. V is TRBV20-1 and J is TRBJ2-7; 12 bases fit TRBD2. Losses at the gene ends were 2 bases for V and 0 bases for J; bases not matched to a gene: 17. CDR1 and CDR2 from the germline V gene are DFQATT and SNEGSKA (reference sequence). This CDR3 has 20 amino acids. CDR3 bases: TGCAGTGCTAGACTCTCAGCGGGAAGGACTAGCGGGGTTAGCTCCTACGAGCAGTACTTC. This codes for CSARLSAGRTSGVSSYEQYF.

This clonotype was detected ten times or more. The chain carries TRBV25-1 and TRBJ2-5; 10 bases map to TRBD1. V gave up 1 base and J gave up 5 bases; unmatched junction bases: 7. The germline V gene has CDR1 MGHDK and CDR2 SYGVNS. The CDR3 length is 16 residues. The CDR3 sequence: CASSESDRGREETQYF. In DNA, the CDR3 is TGTGCCAGCAGTGAATCAGACAGGGGGCGCGAGGAGACCCAGTACTTC.

The CDR3 loop is CASSIEAGDTYEQYF. The CDR3 DNA is TGTGCCAGTAGTATCGAGGCAGGGGACACCTACGAGCAGTACTTC. This chain uses TRBV19 with TRBJ2-7; the D gene is possibly TRBD1 (6 bases). V lost 3 bases and J lost 2, with 14 bases in between. This CDR3 has 15 residues. From germline, CDR1 is LNHDA and CDR2 SQIVND (reference sequence).

The V and J genes are TRBV5-4 and TRBJ2-1, with 13 bases fitting TRBD2. This CDR3 has 21 residues. CDR1 is SGHNT, CDR2 YYREEE, per germline (reference sequence). Losses at the gene ends were 2 bases for V and 0 bases for J; bases not matched to a gene: 14. CDR3 amino acids: CASSLTSRTSGRQSSYNEQFF. DNA of the CDR3: TGTGCCAGCAGCTTAACATCCAGGACTAGCGGGAGACAGAGCTCCTACAATGAGCAGTTCTTC.

A note on this clonotype: The junction departs from the called germline gene at one end, perhaps through a read error. The V call is TRBV7-8, the J call TRBJ2-3; the D is unclear. The CDR3 is 17 amino acids. The germline gives CDR1 SGHVS, CDR2 FQNEAQ. The DNA for the CDR3 is TGTGCTAGCAAAGAAAAACGTTACAGAACTAGCACAGATACGCAGTATTTT. Protein sequence: CASKEKRYRTSTDTQYF.

This clonotype was seen many times. V and J are TRBV20-1 and TRBJ2-3; no clear D. The V gene's germline CDR1 is DFQATT and CDR2 SNEGSKA (reference sequence). The CDR3 length is 10 residues. V was pared by 2 bases and J by 7 bases, with 4 bases between. CDR3 protein: CSARQNTQYF. The CDR3 nucleotides read TGCAGTGCTAGACAAAATACGCAGTATTTT.